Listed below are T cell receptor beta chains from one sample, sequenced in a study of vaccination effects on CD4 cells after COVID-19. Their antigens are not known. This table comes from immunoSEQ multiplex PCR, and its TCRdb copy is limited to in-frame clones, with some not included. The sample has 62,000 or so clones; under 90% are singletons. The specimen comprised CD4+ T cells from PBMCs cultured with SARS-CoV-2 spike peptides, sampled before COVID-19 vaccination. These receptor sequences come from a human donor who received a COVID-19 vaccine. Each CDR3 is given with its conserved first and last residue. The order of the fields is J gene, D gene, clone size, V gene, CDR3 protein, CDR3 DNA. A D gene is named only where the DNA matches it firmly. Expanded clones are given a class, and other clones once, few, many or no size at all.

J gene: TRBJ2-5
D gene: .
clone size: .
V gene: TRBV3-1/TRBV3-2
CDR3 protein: CASSPQFSETQYF
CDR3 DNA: TGTGCCAGCAGCCCACAGTTCAGCGAGACCCAGTACTTC

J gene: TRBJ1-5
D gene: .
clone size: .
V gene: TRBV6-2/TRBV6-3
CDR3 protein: CASSYSMQGSWDQPQHF
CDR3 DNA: TGTGCCAGCAGTTACTCGATGCAGGGGAGTTGGGATCAGCCCCAGCATTTT

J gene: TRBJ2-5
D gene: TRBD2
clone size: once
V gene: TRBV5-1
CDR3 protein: CASSLDPSGVQETQYF
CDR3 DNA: TGCGCCAGCAGCTTGGATCCTAGCGGGGTCCAAGAGACCCAGTACTTC

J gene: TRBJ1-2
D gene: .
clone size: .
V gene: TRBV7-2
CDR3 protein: CASSLVAEGHYGYTF
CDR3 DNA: TGTGCCAGCAGCTTAGTAGCGGAGGGGCACTATGGCTACACCTTC

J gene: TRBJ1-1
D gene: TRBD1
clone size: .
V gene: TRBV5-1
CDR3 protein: CASSLVGTATNTEAFF
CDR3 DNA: TGCGCCAGCAGCTTGGTTGGGACAGCCACGAACACTGAAGCTTTCTTT

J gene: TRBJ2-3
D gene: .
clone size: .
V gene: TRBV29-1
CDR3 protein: CSVGGPEVWGTQYF
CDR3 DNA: TGCAGCGTTGGGGGTCCGGAGGTTTGGGGTACGCAGTATTTT

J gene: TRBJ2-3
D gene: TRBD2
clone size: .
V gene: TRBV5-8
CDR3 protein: CASPTDWLAGPSTDTQYF
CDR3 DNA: TGTGCCAGCCCCACCGATTGGCTAGCGGGGCCTAGCACAGATACGCAGTATTTT

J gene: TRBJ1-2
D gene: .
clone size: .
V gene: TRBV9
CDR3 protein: CASSVVSDPNYGYTF
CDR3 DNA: TGTGCCAGCAGCGTGGTGTCCGACCCTAACTATGGCTACACCTTC

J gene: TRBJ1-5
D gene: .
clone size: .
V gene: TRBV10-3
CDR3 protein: CAISEIARDNQPQHF
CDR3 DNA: TGTGCCATCAGTGAAATTGCTCGGGACAATCAGCCCCAGCATTTT

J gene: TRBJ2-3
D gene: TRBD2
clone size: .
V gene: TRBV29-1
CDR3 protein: CSGYPSGGAADTQYF
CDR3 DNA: TGCAGCGGATACCCTAGCGGGGGGGCGGCAGATACGCAGTATTTT

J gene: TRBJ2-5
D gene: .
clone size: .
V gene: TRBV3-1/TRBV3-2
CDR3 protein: CASSQVQETQYF
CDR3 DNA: TGTGCCAGCAGCCAAGTTCAAGAGACCCAGTACTTC

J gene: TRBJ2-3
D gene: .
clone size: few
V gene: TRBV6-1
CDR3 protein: CASSESRADTQYF
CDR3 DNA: TGTGCCAGCAGTGAATCTCGGGCAGATACGCAGTATTTT

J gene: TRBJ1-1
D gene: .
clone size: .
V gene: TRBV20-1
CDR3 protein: CSAPRYTEAFF
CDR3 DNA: TGCAGTGCTCCCCGGTACACTGAAGCTTTCTTT

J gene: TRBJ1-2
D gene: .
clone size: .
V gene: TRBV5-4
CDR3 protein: CASSFGADNYGYTF
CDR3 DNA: TGTGCCAGCAGCTTTGGGGCTGACAACTATGGCTACACCTTC

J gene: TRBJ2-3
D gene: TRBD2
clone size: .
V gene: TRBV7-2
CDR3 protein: CASSSAGGGTDTQYF
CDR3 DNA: TGTGCCAGCAGCTCCGCTGGGGGGGGCACAGATACGCAGTATTTT

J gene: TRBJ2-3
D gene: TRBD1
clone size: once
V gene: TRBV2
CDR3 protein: CASSERQGAGDTQYF
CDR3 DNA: TGTGCCAGCAGTGAAAGACAGGGGGCGGGAGATACGCAGTATTTT

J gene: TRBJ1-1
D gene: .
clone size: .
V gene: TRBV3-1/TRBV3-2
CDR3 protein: CASSRAGGDTEAFF
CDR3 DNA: TGTGCCAGCAGCAGAGCGGGCGGGGACACTGAAGCTTTCTTT

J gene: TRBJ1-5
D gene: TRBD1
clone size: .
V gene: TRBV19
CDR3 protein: CASRLTGTGDQPQHF
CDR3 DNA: TGTGCCAGTAGGCTTACCGGGACAGGGGATCAGCCCCAGCATTTT

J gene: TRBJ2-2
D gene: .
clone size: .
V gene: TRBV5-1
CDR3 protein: CASSLVGGSNTGELFF
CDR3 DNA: TGCGCCAGCAGCTTGGTCGGGGGATCGAACACCGGGGAGCTGTTTTTT

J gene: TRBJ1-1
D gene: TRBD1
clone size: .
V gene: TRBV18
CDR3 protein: CASSPEPGQAEAFF
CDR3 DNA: TGTGCCAGCTCTCCCGAGCCGGGACAGGCTGAAGCTTTCTTT

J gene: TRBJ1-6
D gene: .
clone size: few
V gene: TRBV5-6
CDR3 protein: CASSGRWGNSPLHF
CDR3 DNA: TGTGCCAGCAGCGGTAGGTGGGGGAATTCACCCCTCCACTTT

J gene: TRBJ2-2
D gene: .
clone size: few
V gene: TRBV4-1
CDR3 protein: CASSRDENTGELFF
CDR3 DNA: TGCGCCAGCAGCAGGGACGAGAACACCGGGGAGCTGTTTTTT

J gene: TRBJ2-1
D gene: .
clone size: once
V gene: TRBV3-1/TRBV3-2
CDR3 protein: CASSQGAGSNEQFF
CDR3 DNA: TGTGCCAGCAGCCAAGGAGCAGGTTCTAATGAGCAGTTCTTC

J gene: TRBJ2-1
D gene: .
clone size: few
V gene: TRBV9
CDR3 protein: CASSSGTTRVNEQFF
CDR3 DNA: TGTGCCAGCAGTTCCGGGACAACCAGAGTAAATGAGCAGTTCTTC

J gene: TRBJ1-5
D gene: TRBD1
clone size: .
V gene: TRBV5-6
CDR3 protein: CASSKDRQSNQPQHF
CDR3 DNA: TGTGCCAGCAGCAAGGACAGGCAAAGCAATCAGCCCCAGCATTTT

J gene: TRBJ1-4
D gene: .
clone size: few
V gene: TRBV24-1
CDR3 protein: CATSDGFWTPEKLFF
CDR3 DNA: TGTGCCACCAGTGATGGGTTTTGGACACCTGAAAAACTGTTTTTT

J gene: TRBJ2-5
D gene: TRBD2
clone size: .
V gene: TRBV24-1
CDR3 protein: CATSVTGGSTQYF
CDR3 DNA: TGTGCCACCAGTGTGACCGGGGGGAGTACCCAGTACTTC

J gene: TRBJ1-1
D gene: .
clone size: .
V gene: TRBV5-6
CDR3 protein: CASSLAGAANTEAFF
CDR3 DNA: TGTGCCAGCAGCTTGGCCGGGGCCGCGAACACTGAAGCTTTCTTT

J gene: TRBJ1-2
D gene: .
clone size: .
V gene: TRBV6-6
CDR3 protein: CASSMAGSYGYTF
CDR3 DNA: TGTGCCAGCAGCATGGCAGGGAGCTATGGCTACACCTTC

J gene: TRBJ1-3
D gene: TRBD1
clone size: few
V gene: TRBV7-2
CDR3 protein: CASRDRATGNTIYF
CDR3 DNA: TGTGCCAGCAGGGACAGGGCTACTGGAAACACCATATATTTT

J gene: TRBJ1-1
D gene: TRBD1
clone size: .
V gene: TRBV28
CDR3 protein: CASSPNRGSTEAFF
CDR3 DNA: TGTGCCAGCAGTCCTAACAGGGGGAGCACTGAAGCTTTCTTT

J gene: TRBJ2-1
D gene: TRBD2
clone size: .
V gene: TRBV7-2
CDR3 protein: CASRRTSGGAEQFF
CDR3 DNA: TGTGCCAGCAGGCGGACTAGCGGGGGGGCCGAGCAGTTCTTC

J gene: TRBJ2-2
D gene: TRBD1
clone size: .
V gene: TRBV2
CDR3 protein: CASRPDRANTGELFF
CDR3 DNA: TGTGCCAGCAGACCGGACAGGGCAAACACCGGGGAGCTGTTTTTT

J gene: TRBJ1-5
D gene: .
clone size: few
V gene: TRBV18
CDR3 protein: CASSEGGGEYQPQHF
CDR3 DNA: TGTGCCAGCTCCGAGGGAGGGGGGGAATATCAGCCCCAGCATTTT

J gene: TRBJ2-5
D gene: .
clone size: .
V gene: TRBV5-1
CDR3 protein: CASSLRLGGGYQETQYF
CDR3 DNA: TGCGCCAGCAGCTTGCGGTTGGGCGGGGGCTACCAAGAGACCCAGTACTTC

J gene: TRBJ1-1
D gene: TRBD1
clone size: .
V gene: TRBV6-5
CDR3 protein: CASRKVGQGGTEAFF
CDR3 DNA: TGTGCCAGCAGAAAGGTTGGGCAGGGGGGGACTGAAGCTTTCTTT

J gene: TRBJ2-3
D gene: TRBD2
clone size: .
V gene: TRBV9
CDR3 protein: CASSDLAGGSTDTQYF
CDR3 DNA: TGTGCCAGCAGCGACCTAGCGGGGGGCAGCACAGATACGCAGTATTTT

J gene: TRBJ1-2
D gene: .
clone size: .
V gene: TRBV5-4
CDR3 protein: CASSLSSGIRGYTF
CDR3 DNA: TGTGCCAGCAGCTTAAGTTCGGGAATTCGGGGCTACACCTTC

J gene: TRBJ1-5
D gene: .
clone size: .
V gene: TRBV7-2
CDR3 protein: CASSLGTGGDQPQHF
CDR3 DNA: TGTGCCAGCAGCTTAGGTACAGGTGGTGATCAGCCCCAGCATTTT

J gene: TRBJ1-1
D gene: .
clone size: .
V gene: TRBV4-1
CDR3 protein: CASSQFGTEAFF
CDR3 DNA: TGCGCCAGCAGCCAATTCGGGACTGAAGCTTTCTTT

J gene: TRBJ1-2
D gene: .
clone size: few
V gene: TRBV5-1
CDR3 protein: CASSSIRDRGNGYTF
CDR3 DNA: TGCGCCAGCAGCTCGATAAGGGACCGGGGAAATGGCTACACCTTC

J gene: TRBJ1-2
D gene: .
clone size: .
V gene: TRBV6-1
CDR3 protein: CASSDLYGYTF
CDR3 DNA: TGTGCCAGCAGTGACCTATATGGCTACACCTTC

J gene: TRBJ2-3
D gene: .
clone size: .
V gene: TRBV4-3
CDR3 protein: CASSQDRAFLSTDTQYF
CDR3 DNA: TGCGCCAGCAGCCAAGATCGGGCTTTCCTTAGCACAGATACGCAGTATTTT

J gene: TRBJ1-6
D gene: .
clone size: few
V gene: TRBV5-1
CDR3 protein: CASSLAGAPTDSPLHF
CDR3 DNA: TGCGCCAGCAGCTTGGCCGGTGCCCCCACTGATTCACCCCTCCACTTT

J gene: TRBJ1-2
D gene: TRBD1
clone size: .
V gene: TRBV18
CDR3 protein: CASSPYYRGQEEFGYTF
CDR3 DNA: TGTGCCAGCTCACCATATTACAGGGGGCAAGAAGAATTTGGCTACACCTTC

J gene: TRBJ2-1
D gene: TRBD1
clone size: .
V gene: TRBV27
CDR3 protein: CASSRNRGRDEQFF
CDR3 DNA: TGTGCCAGCAGTAGGAACAGGGGACGGGATGAGCAGTTCTTC

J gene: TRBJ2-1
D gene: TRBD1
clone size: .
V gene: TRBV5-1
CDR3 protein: CASSLVATGVGNEQFF
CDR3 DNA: TGCGCCAGCAGCTTGGTAGCGACAGGGGTAGGGAATGAGCAGTTCTTC

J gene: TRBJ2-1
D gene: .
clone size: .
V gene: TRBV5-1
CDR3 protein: CASSPPFDSSDEQFF
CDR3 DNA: TGCGCCAGCAGCCCCCCTTTTGACAGTAGCGATGAGCAGTTCTTC

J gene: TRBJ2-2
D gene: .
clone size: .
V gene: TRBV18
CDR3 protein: CASSPGRSNTGELFF
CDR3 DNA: TGTGCCAGCTCACCGGGGCGTTCTAACACCGGGGAGCTGTTTTTT

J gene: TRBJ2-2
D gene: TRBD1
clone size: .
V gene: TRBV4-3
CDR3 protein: CASSQIPGQANTGELFF
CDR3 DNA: TGCGCCAGCAGCCAGATACCGGGACAGGCCAACACCGGGGAGCTGTTTTTT

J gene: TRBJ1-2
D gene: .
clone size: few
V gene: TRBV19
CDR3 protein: CASSRQTHNYGYTF
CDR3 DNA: TGTGCCAGTAGTAGACAGACTCATAACTATGGCTACACCTTC